Each of the 27 T cell receptor beta chains below was sequenced from the same sample in a study of blood T cell repertoires in COVID-19. Assay used: immunoSEQ multiplex PCR; TCRdb lists only in-frame clones, some missing. Among 120,000 to 150,000 clones listed, roughly 85% were seen once. Sample: peripheral blood. The receptor source for this set is an older woman with COVID-19, enrolled during active disease.

This chain joins TRBV27 and TRBJ2-7; 9 positions match TRBD2. CDR3 size: 15 residues. Germline V gene lookup returns CDR1 MNHEY and CDR2 SMNVEV (reference sequence). V trimming: 3 bases; J trimming: 4 bases; junction bases outside the gene matches: 7. This CDR3 reads CASSLAGTSYYEQYF. The CDR3 DNA follows: TGTGCCAGCAGTTTGGCGGGGACTAGCTATTACGAGCAGTACTTC.

The V call is TRBV4-2, the J call TRBJ2-1, with D tentatively TRBD2 (6 bases). The CDR3 loop spans 14 amino acids. Per germline, CDR1 LGHNA and CDR2 YNFKEQ. V lost 0 bases and J 9 bases, leaving 12 bases between the germline ends. CDR3 nucleotides: TGTGCCAGCAGCCAAGAAACTAGCTCTAGTGAGCAGTTCTTC. Its protein product is CASSQETSSSEQFF.

The genes are TRBV24-1 and TRBJ1-1, with D possibly being TRBD1 (6 bases). The V gene lost 5 bases and the J gene lost 0 bases, with 12 bases spanning the gap. Germline assignment: CDR1 KGHDR and CDR2 SFDVKD. The CDR3 is 15 residues long. For the CDR3, the DNA is TGTGCCACCAGTGCCTCCGGGACACTGAACACTGAAGCTTTCTTT. It encodes CATSASGTLNTEAFF.

This rearrangement joins TRBV19 to TRBJ2-7; D possibly corresponds to TRBD1 (6 bases). Germline-derived CDR1 and CDR2 are LNHDA and SQIVND (reference sequence). V was cut by 9 bases and J by 2 bases, with 14 bases left in between. The length of the CDR3 is 13 residues. The CDR3 region has the DNA TGTGCCAGGGGTGACAGGTCTCCCTACGAGCAGTACTTC. It yields the protein CARGDRSPYEQYF.

This chain connects TRBV27 to TRBJ2-2; D perhaps matches TRBD2 (5 bases). Germline values: CDR1 MNHEY, CDR2 SMNVEV (reference sequence). V lost 10 bases to trimming and J lost 1 base, with 16 bases between them. There are 15 residues in the CDR3. The chain's CDR3 is CATRLSGMNTGELFF. In DNA, the CDR3 is TGTGCCACCCGTTTGTCGGGGATGAACACCGGGGAGCTGTTTTTT.

The rearrangement uses TRBV5-1 and TRBJ2-2; D ambiguous. The V end lost 4 bases, the J end lost 2 bases, and 3 bases lay between the germline ends. The V gene's germline CDR1 is SGHRS and CDR2 YFSETQ. The CDR3 loop spans 12 amino acids. The CDR3: CASSPNTGELFF. As DNA, the CDR3 is TGCGCCAGCAGCCCTAACACCGGGGAGCTGTTTTTT.

The rearrangement uses TRBV10-3 and TRBJ1-2, with a tentative D call TRBD1 (6 bases). Between the trimmed V and J ends, which lost 4 bases and 2 bases, there was a span of 20 bases. This CDR3 is built from 17 residues. CDR1 and CDR2 (germline): ENHRY, SYGVKD. The CDR3 region has the DNA TGTGCCATCAGTGTTCGACAGGTACCGCAGTCAAACTATGGCTACACCTTC. Amino acid sequence: CAISVRQVPQSNYGYTF.

J is TRBJ1-4 and V is TRBV12-2. TRBV12-2 is an annotated pseudogene. The CDR3 runs to 15 residues. Here the CDR3 DNA reads TGTGCAAGTCGCTCAGAGGGCCAGGGAGGAGAAAAACTGTTTTTT. It codes for CASRSEGQGGEKLFF.

This clone was observed a single time. The chain carries TRBV5-1 and TRBJ2-1; 7 bases match TRBD2. CDR3 length equals 17 residues. J was trimmed by 0 bases and V by 1 base; bases with no gene match: 7. Germline V gene sequence: CDR1 SGHRS, CDR2 YFSETQ. The CDR3 loop reads CASSLRAGVPSYNEQFF. In DNA, the CDR3 is TGCGCCAGCAGCTTGAGGGCGGGGGTTCCCTCCTACAATGAGCAGTTCTTC.

This chain connects TRBV9 to TRBJ2-1, with D perhaps TRBD2 (5 bases). The V and J ends lost 4 bases and 0 bases respectively, with 14 bases between them. CDR3 size: 16 residues. Germline loops: CDR1 SGDLS, CDR2 YYNGEE. The CDR3 loop reads CASSLTSGDSYNEQFF. Written as DNA, the CDR3 is TGTGCCAGCAGCCTAACTAGTGGGGACTCCTACAATGAGCAGTTCTTC. Full variable domain (rest looked up from reference TRBV9 and TRBJ2-1): DSGVTQTPKHLITATGQRVTLRCSPRSGDLSVYWYQQSLDQGLQFLIQYYNGEERAKGNILERFSAQQFPDLHSELNLSSLELGDSALYFCASSLTSGDSYNEQFFGPGTRLTVL.

This clone was seen a handful of times. V gene TRBV27 combines with J gene TRBJ1-2; no clear D. CDR3 length: 15 residues. Per the germline V gene, CDR1 is MNHEY and CDR2 is SMNVEV (reference sequence). Trimming removed 6 bases at V and 2 bases at J, with 16 bases between. The CDR3 region is CASSAGKGLNYGYTF. The CDR3 nucleotides read TGTGCCAGCAGCGCGGGGAAAGGTCTAAACTATGGCTACACCTTC.

The chain joins TRBV6-5 to TRBJ2-5; 11 bases are a match to TRBD2. Per the germline V gene, CDR1 is MNHEY and CDR2 is SVGAGI. There are 15 residues in the CDR3. V lost 5 bases, J lost 1 base, and 3 bases stayed unmatched. Here the CDR3 DNA reads TGTGCCAGCAGTCCTAGCGGGGGGACCCAAGAGACCCAGTACTTC. This codes for CASSPSGGTQETQYF.

This clone appeared a few times. The V call is TRBV30, the J call TRBJ1-6; tentatively, D is TRBD1 (6 bases). V lost 0 bases and J 10 bases, leaving 13 bases between the germline ends. This CDR3 has 14 residues. From germline, CDR1 is GTSNPN and CDR2 SVGIG (reference sequence). CDR3 protein: CAWSVAGRGSPLHF. DNA for the CDR3: TGTGCCTGGAGTGTAGCAGGGAGGGGGTCACCCCTCCACTTT.

This sequence joins TRBV5-1 and TRBJ2-7, with D unresolved. CDR1 SGHRS and CDR2 YFSETQ come from the germline V gene. The CDR3 extends over 16 amino acids. V lost 7 bases, J lost 0 bases, and 20 bases lay in between. In DNA form, the CDR3 reads TGCGCCAGCTCGCTCTTGTCCTCGGCGGACTCCTACGAGCAGTACTTC. It yields the protein CASSLLSSADSYEQYF.

The rearrangement joins TRBV19 to TRBJ2-7; 7 bases are a match to TRBD1. Germline trimming cut 6 bases from V and 2 bases from J; bases unmatched to any gene: 4. This CDR3 comprises 13 residues. Germline CDR1 LNHDA, CDR2 SQIVND (reference sequence). As DNA, the CDR3 is TGTGCCAGTAGGCCCGGGACAGCCTACGAGCAGTACTTC. Translating gives CASRPGTAYEQYF.

The genes are TRBV5-1 and TRBJ2-7; 9 nucleotides agree with TRBD1. CDR3 length: 21 residues. Unmatched junction bases numbered 22, after V lost 3 bases and J lost 0 bases. CDR1 and CDR2 (germline): SGHRS, YFSETQ. CDR3 nucleotide sequence: TGCGCCAGCAGCTCGAAAGGTCCGTCGGGACAGGGTCATCCTTTCTCCTACGAGCAGTACTTC. This encodes CASSSKGPSGQGHPFSYEQYF. Full variable domain (missing parts from reference TRBV5-1 and TRBJ2-7): KAGVTQTPRYLIKTRGQQVTLSCSPISGHRSVSWYQQTPGQGLQFLFEYFSETQRNKGNFPGRFSGRQFSNSRSEMNVSTLELGDSALYLCASSSKGPSGQGHPFSYEQYFGPGTRLTVT.

The chain couples TRBV5-4 to TRBJ2-2, with 7 bases identical to TRBD2. CDR3 length equals 17 residues. V trimming: 0 bases; J trimming: 1 base; junction bases outside the gene matches: 6. In germline, CDR1 is SGHNT, CDR2 YYREEE (reference sequence). The chain's CDR3 is CASSLASGLENTGELFF. The CDR3 nucleotides are TGTGCCAGCAGCTTGGCCAGTGGACTAGAGAACACCGGGGAGCTGTTTTTT.

J is TRBJ2-7 and V is TRBV5-5; D not certain. There are 14 residues in the CDR3. With 4 bases removed from V and 3 bases from J, the gap between germline ends came to 14 bases. Germline assignment: CDR1 SGHKS and CDR2 YYEKEE (reference sequence). CDR3 sequence (DNA): TGTGCCAGCAGCCTGGAATCGTCTTTCTACGAGCAGTACTTC. Amino acids: CASSLESSFYEQYF.

This clone was seen a handful of times. The chain joins TRBV5-6 to TRBJ2-1; 7 bases map to TRBD1. After removal of 2 bases from V and 2 bases from J, the junction contained 4 bases not matched to a gene. The CDR3 length is 15 residues. Looked up from germline, CDR1 is SGHDT and CDR2 is YYEEEE. Here the CDR3 reads CASSFGDRAYNEQFF. CDR3 DNA: TGTGCCAGCAGCTTTGGCGACAGGGCCTACAATGAGCAGTTCTTC.

V and J are TRBV18 and TRBJ1-5; 9 bases are a match to TRBD1. V was clipped by 6 bases and J by 2 bases; unmatched bases: 17. There are 19 residues in the CDR3. CDR1 and CDR2 from the germline V gene are KGHSH and LQKENI. CDR3 sequence (DNA): TGTGCCAGCTCCCAAGCTACCCCCGGGACAGGGCTGCGCAATCAGCCCCAGCATTTT. Its translation is CASSQATPGTGLRNQPQHF. The complete variable domain, with remaining parts taken from reference TRBV18 and TRBJ1-5, reads NAGVMQNPRHLVRRRGQEARLRCSPMKGHSHVYWYRQLPEEGLKFMVYLQKENIIDESGMPKERFSAEFPKEGPSILRIQQVVRGDSAAYFCASSQATPGTGLRNQPQHFGDGTRLSIL.

The chain combines TRBV7-2 with TRBJ1-5, with TRBD1 as a possible D gene (6 bases). The germline V gene encodes CDR1 SGHTA and CDR2 FQGNSA. CDR3 length equals 17 residues. V was trimmed by 2 bases and J by 0 bases, leaving 14 bases between them. CDR3 protein: CASSLFGGRYSNQPQHF. DNA for the CDR3: TGTGCCAGCAGCTTATTCGGGGGGCGGTATAGCAATCAGCCCCAGCATTTT.

The chain combines TRBV19 with TRBJ2-2, with D possibly matching TRBD2 (6 bases). The V gene's germline CDR1 is LNHDA and CDR2 SQIVND (reference sequence). The CDR3 length is 16 residues. Trimming removed 2 bases from V and 5 bases from J, with 15 bases in between. The CDR3 protein is CASSINPTRWTGELFF. CDR3 bases: TGTGCCAGTAGTATAAACCCGACTAGGTGGACCGGGGAGCTGTTTTTT.

The chain links TRBV7-9 to TRBJ2-5, with D perhaps TRBD1 (5 bases). The CDR3 is made up of 15 amino acids. Germline assignment: CDR1 SEHNR and CDR2 FQNEAQ (reference sequence). Trimming left V 1 base short and J 4 bases short, with 13 bases between. CDR3 residues: CASSLDLGPGETQYF. CDR3 nucleotide sequence: TGTGCCAGCAGCTTAGATTTGGGGCCGGGAGAGACCCAGTACTTC.

The chain links TRBV10-3 to TRBJ1-1; 11 bases line up with TRBD1. Germline V gene sequence: CDR1 ENHRY, CDR2 SYGVKD. The CDR3 is 18 amino acids. The trim removed 3 bases at V and 1 base at J, leaving 10 bases unmatched. The CDR3 is CAISEPDRGRTKNTEAFF. CDR3 nucleotides: TGTGCCATCAGTGAACCGGACAGGGGGCGAACCAAGAACACTGAAGCTTTCTTT.

A single count supports this clone. CDR3 nucleotide sequence: TGTGCCAGCAGTGTGGAGCCTCCTTCTAGTTCCTACAATGAGCAGTTCTTC. It translates to CASSVEPPSSSYNEQFF. The gene calls are TRBV6-4 and TRBJ2-1; unclear D gene. The CDR3 covers 17 residues. Per the germline V gene, CDR1 is MRHNA and CDR2 is SNTAGT. The V gene lost 4 bases and the J gene lost 1 base, with 17 bases spanning the gap.

The rearrangement links TRBV25-1 to TRBJ1-6; 7 bases map to TRBD1. This CDR3 region has 16 residues. V was clipped by 1 base and J by 6 bases; unmatched bases: 6. The germline V gene encodes CDR1 MGHDK and CDR2 SYGVNS. The CDR3 loop is CASSESGGELNSPLHF. CDR3 nucleotides: TGTGCCAGCAGTGAATCAGGGGGTGAACTTAATTCACCCCTCCACTTT.

V usage is TRBV7-3 and J usage is TRBJ2-5; the D gene is possibly TRBD2 (7 bases). V dropped 1 base and J dropped 5 bases, with 17 bases sitting between them. The CDR3 spans 16 residues. CDR1 is SGHTA and CDR2 is FQGTGA in the germline V gene. DNA for the CDR3: TGTGCCAGCAGCTTAAGAGGGGGGGCCGGAGTTGAGACCCAGTACTTC. It specifies CASSLRGGAGVETQYF.